This TCR beta chain was identified in a study of vaccination and CD4 T cells after COVID-19. Study details: In the convalescent cohort, there were six males and four females, two of them Hispanic. The authors exposed cells to overlapping spike peptides derived from SARS-CoV-2, HCoV-NL63, HCoV-OC43 and HCoV-229E.

CDR3 length equals 14 residues. Trimming removed 6 bases at V and 5 bases at J, with 14 bases between. Germline loops: CDR1 KGHSH, CDR2 LQKENI. Treatment specified: approximately nine-day PBMC culture with coronavirus spike peptide pools or control peptides (ViraFEST assay). Approximately 2 million PBMCs were grown per well alongside approximately 10 IU/ml IL-2 and 8 to 10 ug/ml peptide pools. With respect to this clonotype: Its antigen is not identified.

Sequence data for DNA of cultured CD4+ T cells were generated by the Oncomine TCR Beta short-read assay. TCRdb analysed the PCR reads with MiXCR anew, one entry per CDR3 protein. The sample contains 7,000 or so distinct CDR3 sequences, just under 75% of which appear only once. The rearrangement joins TRBV18 to TRBJ1-5, with a tentative D call TRBD1 (5 bases). This receptor was identified in a human donor who had recovered from COVID-19. The sample comprised CD4+ T cells from blood, cultured in vitro. The CDR3 DNA is TGTGCCAGCTCCTCGGACGCGGGGGATCAGCCCCAGCATTTT. This gives the protein CASSSDAGDQPQHF. The full variable domain, completed using reference TRBV18 and TRBJ1-5, is NAGVMQNPRHLVRRRGQEARLRCSPMKGHSHVYWYRQLPEEGLKFMVYLQKENIIDESGMPKERFSAEFPKEGPSILRIQQVVRGDSAAYFCASSSDAGDQPQHFGDGTRLSIL.